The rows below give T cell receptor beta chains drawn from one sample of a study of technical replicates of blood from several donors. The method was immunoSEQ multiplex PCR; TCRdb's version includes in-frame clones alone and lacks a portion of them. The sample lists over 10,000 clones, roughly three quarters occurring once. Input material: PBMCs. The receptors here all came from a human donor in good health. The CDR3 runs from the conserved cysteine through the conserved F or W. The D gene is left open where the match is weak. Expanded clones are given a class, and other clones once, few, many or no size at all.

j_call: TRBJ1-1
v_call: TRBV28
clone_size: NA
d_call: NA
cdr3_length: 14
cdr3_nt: TGTGCCAGCAGCCAACCCTTCCGGGGCACTGAAGCTTTCTTT
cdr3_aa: CASSQPFRGTEAFF

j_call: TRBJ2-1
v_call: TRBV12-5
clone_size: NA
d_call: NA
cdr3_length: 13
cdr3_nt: TGTGCTAGTGGCCCCGTCGTTGACAATGAGCAGTTCTTC
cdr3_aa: CASGPVVDNEQFF

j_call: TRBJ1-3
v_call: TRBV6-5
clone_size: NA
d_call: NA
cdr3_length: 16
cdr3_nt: TGTGCCAGCAGTTACTCGGGGCCTTACGCCGGAAACACCATATATTTT
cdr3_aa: CASSYSGPYAGNTIYF

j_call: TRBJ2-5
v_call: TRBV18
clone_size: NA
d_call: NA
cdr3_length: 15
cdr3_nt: TGTGCCAGCTCACCGGACAGTAGTGGGCAAGAGACCCAGTACTTC
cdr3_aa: CASSPDSSGQETQYF

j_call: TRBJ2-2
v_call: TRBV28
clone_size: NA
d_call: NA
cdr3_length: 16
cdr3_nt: TGTGCCAGCAGTCTCCCAGGAGGGGGCGAGACCGGGGAGCTGTTTTTT
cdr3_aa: CASSLPGGGETGELFF

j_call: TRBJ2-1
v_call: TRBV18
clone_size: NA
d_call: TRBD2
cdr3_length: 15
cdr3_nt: TGTGCCAGCTCACCAGAGGTAGCGGGAGGAGGTGAGCAGTTCTTC
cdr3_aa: CASSPEVAGGGEQFF

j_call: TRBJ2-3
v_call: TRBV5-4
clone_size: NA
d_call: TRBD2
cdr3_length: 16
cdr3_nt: TGTGCCAGCAGCTTGGGTCTAGCGGGAGGAACAGATACGCAGTATTTT
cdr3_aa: CASSLGLAGGTDTQYF

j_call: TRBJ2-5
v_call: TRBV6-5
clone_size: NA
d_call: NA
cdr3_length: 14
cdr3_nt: TGTGCCAGCAGTACCCGGTTTAGCCGAGAGACCCAGTACTTC
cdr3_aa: CASSTRFSRETQYF

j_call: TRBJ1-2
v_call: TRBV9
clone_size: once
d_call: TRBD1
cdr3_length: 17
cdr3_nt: TGTGCCAGCAGCGTAGAGCCCCCGACAGGGACAAACTATGGCTACACCTTC
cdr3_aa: CASSVEPPTGTNYGYTF

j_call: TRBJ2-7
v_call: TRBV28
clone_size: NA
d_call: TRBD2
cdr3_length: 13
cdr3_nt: TGTGCCAGCGAAGGCGGGAGTACTTTCCAGCAGTACTTC
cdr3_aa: CASEGGSTFQQYF

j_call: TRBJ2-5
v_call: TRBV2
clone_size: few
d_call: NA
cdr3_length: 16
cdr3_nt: TGTGCCAGCAGCGGGACGGGACACCTGTACCAAGAGACCCAGTACTTC
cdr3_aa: CASSGTGHLYQETQYF

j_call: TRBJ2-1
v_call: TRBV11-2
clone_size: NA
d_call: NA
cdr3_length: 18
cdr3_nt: TGTGCCAGCAGCCCAAGCGGGTGGGCTTATAACTCGTACAATGAGCAGTTCTTC
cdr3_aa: CASSPSGWAYNSYNEQFF

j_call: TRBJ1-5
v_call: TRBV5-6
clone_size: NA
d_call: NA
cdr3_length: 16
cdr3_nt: TGTGCCAGCAGCTTGAAGTTCGACTTTAGGAGCCAGCCCCAGCATTTT
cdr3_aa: CASSLKFDFRSQPQHF

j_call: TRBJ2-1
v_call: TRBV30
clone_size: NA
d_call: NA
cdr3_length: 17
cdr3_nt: TGTGCCTGGAGGTCGGGGAACCTAGCGCTATCCTACAATGAGCAGTTCTTC
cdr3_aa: CAWRSGNLALSYNEQFF

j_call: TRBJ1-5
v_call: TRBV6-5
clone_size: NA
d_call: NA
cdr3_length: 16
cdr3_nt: TGTGCCAGCAGTTTCCGGGTAGGAGGAAGCAATCAGCCCCAGCATTTT
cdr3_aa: CASSFRVGGSNQPQHF

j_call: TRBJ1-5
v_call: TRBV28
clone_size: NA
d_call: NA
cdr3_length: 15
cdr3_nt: TGTGCCAGCAGTCCGACAGTCGTTGGGGTCAAGCCCCAGCATTTT
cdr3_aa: CASSPTVVGVKPQHF

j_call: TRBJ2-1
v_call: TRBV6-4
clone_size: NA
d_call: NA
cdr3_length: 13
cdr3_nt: TGTGCCAGCAGAAAGGACAGCTACAATGAGCAGTTCTTC
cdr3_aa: CASRKDSYNEQFF

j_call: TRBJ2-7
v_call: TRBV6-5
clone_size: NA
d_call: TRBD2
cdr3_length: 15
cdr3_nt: TGTGCCAGCAGCATGACTAGCGGGTCATCCTACGAGCAGTACTTC
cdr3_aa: CASSMTSGSSYEQYF

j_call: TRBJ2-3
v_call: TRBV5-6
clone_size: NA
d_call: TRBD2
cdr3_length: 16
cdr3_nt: TGTGCCAGCAGCTTAGAAACGGGAGGACTCACAGATACGCAGTATTTT
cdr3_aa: CASSLETGGLTDTQYF

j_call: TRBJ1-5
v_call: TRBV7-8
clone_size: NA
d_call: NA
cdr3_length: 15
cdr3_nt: TGTGCCAGCAGCTTAGCGAGGGCGAGGAGGCAGCCCCAGCATTTT
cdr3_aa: CASSLARARRQPQHF

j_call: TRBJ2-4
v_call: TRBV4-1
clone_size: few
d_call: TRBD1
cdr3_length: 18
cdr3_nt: TGCGCCAGCAGCCATGCAACCGGGACAGGGATTAACAAAAACATTCAGTACTTC
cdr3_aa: CASSHATGTGINKNIQYF

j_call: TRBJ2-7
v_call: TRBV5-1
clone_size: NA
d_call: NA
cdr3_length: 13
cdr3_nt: TGCGCCAGCAGCTTGGAACTCTCCTACGAGCAGTACTTC
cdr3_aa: CASSLELSYEQYF

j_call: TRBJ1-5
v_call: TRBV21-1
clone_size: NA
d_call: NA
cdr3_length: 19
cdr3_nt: TGTGCCAGCAGCAGACCGGGACAGGAGATAACATATAGCAATCAGCCCCAGCATTTT
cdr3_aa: CASSRPGQEITYSNQPQHF

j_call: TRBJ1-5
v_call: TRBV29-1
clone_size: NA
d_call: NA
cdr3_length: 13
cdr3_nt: TGCAGCGTTGTCGGTCAACCGGGACAGCCCCAGCATTTT
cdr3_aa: CSVVGQPGQPQHF

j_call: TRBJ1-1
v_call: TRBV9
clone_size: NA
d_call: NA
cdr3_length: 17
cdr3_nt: TGTGCCAGCTCGTTCCAGCCGGACATCGTGGGGATAACTGAAGCTTTCTTT
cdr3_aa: CASSFQPDIVGITEAFF

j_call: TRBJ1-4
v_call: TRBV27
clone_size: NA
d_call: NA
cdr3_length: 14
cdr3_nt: TGTGCCAGCAGTTTGGGGGCGCAGAATGAAAAACTGTTTTTT
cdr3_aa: CASSLGAQNEKLFF

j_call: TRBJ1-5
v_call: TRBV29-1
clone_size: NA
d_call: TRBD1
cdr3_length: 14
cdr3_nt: TGCAGCGTAGCTCAGGGGACAGGGCCTCAGCCCCAGCATTTT
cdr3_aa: CSVAQGTGPQPQHF

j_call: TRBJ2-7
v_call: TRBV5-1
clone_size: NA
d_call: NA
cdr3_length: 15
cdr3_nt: TGCGCCAGCAGCTTGTGGAAGGAGGGATCCTACGAGCAGTACTTC
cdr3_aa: CASSLWKEGSYEQYF

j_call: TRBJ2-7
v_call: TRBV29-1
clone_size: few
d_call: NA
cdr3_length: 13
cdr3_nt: TGCAGCGCTGGGCGGGGGCAGGGACTGGAGCAGTACTTC
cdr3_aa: CSAGRGQGLEQYF

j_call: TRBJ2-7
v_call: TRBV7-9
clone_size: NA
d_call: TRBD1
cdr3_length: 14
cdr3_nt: TGTGCCAGCAGCTTAGGGGACAGCTTCTACGAGCAGTACTTC
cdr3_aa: CASSLGDSFYEQYF

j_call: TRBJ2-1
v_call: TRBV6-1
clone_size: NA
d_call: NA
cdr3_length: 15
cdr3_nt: TGTGCCAGCAGTGAAATGGCAGGGGCGGGCTCTGAGCAGTTCTTC
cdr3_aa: CASSEMAGAGSEQFF

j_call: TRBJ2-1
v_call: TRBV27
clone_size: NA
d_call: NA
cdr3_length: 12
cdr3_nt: TGTGCCAGCAGTTTAGGGGACTATGAGCAGTTCTTC
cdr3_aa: CASSLGDYEQFF

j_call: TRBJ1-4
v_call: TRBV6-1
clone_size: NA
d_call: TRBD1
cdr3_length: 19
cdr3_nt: TGTGCCAGCAGTGGCTCCGGGACAGGGTTTGGGTCAACTAATGAAAAACTGTTTTTT
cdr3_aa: CASSGSGTGFGSTNEKLFF

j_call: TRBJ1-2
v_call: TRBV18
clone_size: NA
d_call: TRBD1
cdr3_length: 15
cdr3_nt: TGTGCCAGCTCACCACGACAGGGGCTAAACTATGGCTACACCTTC
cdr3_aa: CASSPRQGLNYGYTF

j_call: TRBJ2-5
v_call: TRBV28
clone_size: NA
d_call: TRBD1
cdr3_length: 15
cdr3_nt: TGTGCCAGCAGTTCTGGGACAGGGGGCGCGGAGACCCAGTACTTC
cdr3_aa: CASSSGTGGAETQYF

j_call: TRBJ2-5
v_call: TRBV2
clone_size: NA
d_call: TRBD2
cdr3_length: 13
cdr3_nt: TGTGCCAGTGAAACTAGCGGCCTTCAGACCCAGTACTTC
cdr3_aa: CASETSGLQTQYF

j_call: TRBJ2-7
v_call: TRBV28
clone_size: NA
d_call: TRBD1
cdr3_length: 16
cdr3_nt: TGTGCCAGCAGCCCCGGTGGGACAGGGGGAGTATACGAGCAGTACTTC
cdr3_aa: CASSPGGTGGVYEQYF

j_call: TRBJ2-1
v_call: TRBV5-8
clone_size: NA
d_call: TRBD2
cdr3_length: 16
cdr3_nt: TGTGCCAGCAGTAACCCCCCGGGACTAGCGGACAATGAGCAGTTCTTC
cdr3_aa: CASSNPPGLADNEQFF

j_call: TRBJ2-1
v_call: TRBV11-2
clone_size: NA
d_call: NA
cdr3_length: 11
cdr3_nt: TGTGCCAGCAGCTCTTACAGGGAGCAGTTCTTC
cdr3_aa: CASSSYREQFF

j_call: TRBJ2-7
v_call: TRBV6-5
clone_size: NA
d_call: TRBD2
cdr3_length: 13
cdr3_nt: TGTGCCAGCAAAAGCGGGAACTCCTACGAGCAGTACTTC
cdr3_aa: CASKSGNSYEQYF

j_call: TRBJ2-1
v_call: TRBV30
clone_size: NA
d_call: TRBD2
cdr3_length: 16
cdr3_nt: TGTGCCTGGAGTGCGGGCGGGAGTACGGCCTACAATGAGCAGTTCTTC
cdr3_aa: CAWSAGGSTAYNEQFF

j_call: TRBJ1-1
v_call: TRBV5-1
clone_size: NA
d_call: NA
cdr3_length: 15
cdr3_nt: TGCGCCAGCAGCCAAAATCAACAGGGGAACACTGAAGCTTTCTTT
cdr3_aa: CASSQNQQGNTEAFF

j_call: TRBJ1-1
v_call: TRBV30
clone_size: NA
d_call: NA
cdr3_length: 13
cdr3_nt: TGTGCCTGGAATGACCAGCGGTGGTTCTCCGCTTTCTTT
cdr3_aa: CAWNDQRWFSAFF

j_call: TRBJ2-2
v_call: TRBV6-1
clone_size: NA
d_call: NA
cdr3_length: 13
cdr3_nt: TGTGCCAGCAAGGAGGGTTGGGGCGGGGAGCTGTTTTTT
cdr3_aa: CASKEGWGGELFF

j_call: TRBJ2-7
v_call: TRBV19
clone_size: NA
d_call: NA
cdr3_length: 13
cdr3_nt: TGTGCCAGTAGTATAGCGAGTTTCTACGAGCAGTACTTC
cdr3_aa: CASSIASFYEQYF

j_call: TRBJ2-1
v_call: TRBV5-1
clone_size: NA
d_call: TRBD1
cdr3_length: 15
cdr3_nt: TGCGCCAGCAGCCATAGGGCAGGGGGACACAATGAGCAGTTCTTC
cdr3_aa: CASSHRAGGHNEQFF

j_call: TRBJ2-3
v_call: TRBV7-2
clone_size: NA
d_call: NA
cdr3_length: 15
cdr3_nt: TGTGCCAGCAGCACCGGAGGGTCTTCGAGAGATACGCAGTATTTT
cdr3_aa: CASSTGGSSRDTQYF

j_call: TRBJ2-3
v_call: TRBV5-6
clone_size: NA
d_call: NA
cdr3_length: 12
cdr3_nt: TGTGCCACACAGGGAATCGGAGATACGCAGTATTTT
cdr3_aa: CATQGIGDTQYF

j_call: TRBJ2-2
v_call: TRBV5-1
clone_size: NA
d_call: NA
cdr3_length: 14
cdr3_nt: TGCGCCAGCAGCTTTCAGGCTTCCACCGGGGAGCTGTTTTTT
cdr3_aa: CASSFQASTGELFF

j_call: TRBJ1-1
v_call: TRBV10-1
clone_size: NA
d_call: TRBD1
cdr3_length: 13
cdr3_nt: TGCGCCAGCAGTAACAGGGGGGACACTGAAGCTTTCTTT
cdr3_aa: CASSNRGDTEAFF

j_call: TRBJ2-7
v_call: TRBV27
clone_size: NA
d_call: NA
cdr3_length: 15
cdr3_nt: TGTGCCAGCAGTTCGGCAGGGATGGGCTCCTACGAGCAGTACTTC
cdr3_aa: CASSSAGMGSYEQYF

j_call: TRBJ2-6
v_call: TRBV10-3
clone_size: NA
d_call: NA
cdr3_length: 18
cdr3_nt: TGTGCCATCAGTGAGTTTTCAGGTTACACCTCTGGGGCCAACGTCCTGACTTTC
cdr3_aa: CAISEFSGYTSGANVLTF

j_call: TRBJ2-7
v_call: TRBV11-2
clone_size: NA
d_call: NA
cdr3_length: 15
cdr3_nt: TGTGCCAGCAGCTACTCAACAGGACACCTCTACGAGCAGTACTTC
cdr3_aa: CASSYSTGHLYEQYF

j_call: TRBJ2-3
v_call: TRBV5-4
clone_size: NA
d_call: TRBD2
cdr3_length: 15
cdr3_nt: TGTGCCAGCAGCGGGGGGACTAGCGGAACAGATACGCAGTATTTT
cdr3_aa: CASSGGTSGTDTQYF